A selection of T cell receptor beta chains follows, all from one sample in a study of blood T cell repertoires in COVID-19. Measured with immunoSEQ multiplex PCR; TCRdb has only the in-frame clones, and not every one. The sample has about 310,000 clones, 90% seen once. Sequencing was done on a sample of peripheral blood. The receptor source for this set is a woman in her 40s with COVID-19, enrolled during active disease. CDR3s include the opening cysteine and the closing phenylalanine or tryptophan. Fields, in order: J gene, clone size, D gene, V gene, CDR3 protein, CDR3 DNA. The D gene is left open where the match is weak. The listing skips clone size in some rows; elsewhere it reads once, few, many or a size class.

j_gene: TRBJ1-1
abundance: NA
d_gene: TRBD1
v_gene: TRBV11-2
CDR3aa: CASSPGQVNTEAFF
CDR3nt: TGTGCCAGCAGCCCTGGACAGGTGAACACTGAAGCTTTCTTT

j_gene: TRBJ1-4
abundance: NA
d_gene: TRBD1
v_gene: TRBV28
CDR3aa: CASTLLRTGGEKLFF
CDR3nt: TGTGCCAGCACCCTGCTCAGGACAGGGGGAGAAAAACTGTTTTTT

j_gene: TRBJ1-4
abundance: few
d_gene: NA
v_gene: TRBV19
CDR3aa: CASSTWTLELNEKLFF
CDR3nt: TGTGCCAGTAGTACCTGGACACTCGAACTTAATGAAAAACTGTTTTTT

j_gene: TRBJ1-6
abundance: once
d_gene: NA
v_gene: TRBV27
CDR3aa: CASSLLLRGYNSPLHF
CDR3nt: TGTGCCAGCAGTTTACTCCTTCGGGGTTATAATTCACCCCTCCACTTT

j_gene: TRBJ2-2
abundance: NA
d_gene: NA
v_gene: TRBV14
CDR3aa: CASSSIPRTENTGELFF
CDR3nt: TGTGCCAGCAGCTCCATCCCTCGGACAGAGAACACCGGGGAGCTGTTTTTT

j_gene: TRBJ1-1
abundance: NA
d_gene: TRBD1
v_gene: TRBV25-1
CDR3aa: CASSLTGLDTEAFF
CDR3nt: TGTGCCAGCAGTCTGACAGGGTTGGACACTGAAGCTTTCTTT

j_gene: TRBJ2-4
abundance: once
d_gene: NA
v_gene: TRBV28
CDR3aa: CASSSGGIAKNIQYF
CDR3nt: TGTGCCAGCAGTTCAGGAGGGATAGCCAAAAACATTCAGTACTTC

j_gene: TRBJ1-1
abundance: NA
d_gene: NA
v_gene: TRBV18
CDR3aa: CASSPRGQPGTEAFF
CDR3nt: TGTGCCAGCTCACCCCGAGGACAGCCGGGGACTGAAGCTTTCTTT

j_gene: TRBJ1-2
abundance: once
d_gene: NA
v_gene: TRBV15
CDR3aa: CATSRAPGYGYTF
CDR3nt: TGTGCCACCAGCAGAGCACCAGGCTATGGCTACACCTTC

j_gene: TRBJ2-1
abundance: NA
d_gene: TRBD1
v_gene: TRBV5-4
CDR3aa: CASSLPNQGDTYNEQFF
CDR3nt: TGTGCCAGCAGCCTACCAAATCAGGGGGATACCTACAATGAGCAGTTCTTC

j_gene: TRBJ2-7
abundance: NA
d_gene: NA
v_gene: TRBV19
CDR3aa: CASSVETGHGTNEQYF
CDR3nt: TGTGCCAGTAGTGTAGAGACGGGACATGGGACCAACGAGCAGTACTTC

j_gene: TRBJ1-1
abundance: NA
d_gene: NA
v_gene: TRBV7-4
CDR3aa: CASSYISTVVQAVECGTEAFF
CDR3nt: TGTGCCAGCAGCTATATAAGCACCGTCGTACAGGCCGTAGAGTGTGGCACTGAAGCTTTCTTT

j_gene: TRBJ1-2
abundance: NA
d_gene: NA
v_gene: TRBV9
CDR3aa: CASSVGTELYGYTF
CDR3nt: TGTGCCAGCAGCGTAGGAACAGAGCTCTATGGCTACACCTTC

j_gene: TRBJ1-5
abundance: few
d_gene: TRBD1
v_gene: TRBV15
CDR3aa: CATSREGQRNQPQHF
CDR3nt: TGTGCCACCAGCAGAGAGGGACAGCGCAATCAGCCCCAGCATTTT

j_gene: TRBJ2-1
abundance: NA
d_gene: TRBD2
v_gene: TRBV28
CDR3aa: CASSLATGLAGGIYNEQFF
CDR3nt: TGTGCCAGCAGTCTAGCTACCGGTCTAGCGGGAGGTATATACAATGAGCAGTTCTTC

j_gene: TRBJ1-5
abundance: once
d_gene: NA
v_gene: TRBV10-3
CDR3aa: CAISESGGPQHF
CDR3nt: TGTGCCATCAGTGAGTCAGGAGGGCCCCAGCATTTT

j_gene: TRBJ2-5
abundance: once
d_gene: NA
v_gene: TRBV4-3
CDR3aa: CASSQDPTVQETQYF
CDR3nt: TGCGCCAGCAGCCAAGATCCGACAGTCCAAGAGACCCAGTACTTC

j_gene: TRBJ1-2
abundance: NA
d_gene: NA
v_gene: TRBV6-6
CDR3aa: CASSYPSSTGLEGYTF
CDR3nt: TGTGCCAGCAGTTACCCCAGTAGTACAGGGTTGGAGGGCTACACCTTC

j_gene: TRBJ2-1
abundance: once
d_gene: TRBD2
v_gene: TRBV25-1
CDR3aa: CASSESRLAGAVDEQFF
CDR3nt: TGTGCCAGCAGTGAATCCAGACTAGCGGGAGCTGTCGATGAGCAGTTCTTC

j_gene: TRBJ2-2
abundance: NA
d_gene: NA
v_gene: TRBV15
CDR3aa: CATSTPIGELFF
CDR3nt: TGTGCCACCAGCACTCCTATCGGGGAGCTGTTTTTT

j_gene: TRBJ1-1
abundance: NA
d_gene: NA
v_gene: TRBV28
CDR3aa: CALSQLNTEAFF
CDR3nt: TGTGCCCTCTCACAGCTGAACACTGAAGCTTTCTTT

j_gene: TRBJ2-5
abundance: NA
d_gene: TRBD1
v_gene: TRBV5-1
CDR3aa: CASSQRQGWETQYF
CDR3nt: TGCGCCAGCAGCCAGAGACAGGGGTGGGAGACCCAGTACTTC

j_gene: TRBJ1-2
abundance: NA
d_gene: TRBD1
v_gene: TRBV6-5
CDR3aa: CASSYSPGTGGAGYTF
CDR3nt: TGTGCCAGCAGTTACTCCCCCGGGACAGGGGGCGCTGGCTACACCTTC

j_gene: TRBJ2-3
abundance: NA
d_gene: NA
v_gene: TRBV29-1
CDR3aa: CSVARGTDTQYF
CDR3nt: TGCAGCGTCGCCCGGGGCACAGATACGCAGTATTTT

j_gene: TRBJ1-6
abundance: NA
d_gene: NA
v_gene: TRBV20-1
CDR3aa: CSASLGRGSNSPLHF
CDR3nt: TGCAGTGCTAGTCTTGGGAGGGGAAGTAATTCACCCCTCCACTTT

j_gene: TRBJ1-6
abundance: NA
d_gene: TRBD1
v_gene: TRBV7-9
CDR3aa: CASSSNRGSSYNSPLHF
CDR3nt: TGTGCCAGCAGCTCGAACAGGGGAAGCTCCTATAATTCACCCCTCCACTTT

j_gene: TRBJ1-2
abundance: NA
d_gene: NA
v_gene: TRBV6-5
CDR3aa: CASSYLRGNYGYTF
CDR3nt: TGTGCCAGCAGTTACCTCAGGGGAAACTATGGCTACACCTTC

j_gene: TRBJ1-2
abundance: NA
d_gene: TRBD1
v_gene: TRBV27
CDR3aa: CASSWGQGLLGYGYTF
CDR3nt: TGTGCCAGCAGTTGGGGACAGGGCCTTCTTGGCTATGGCTACACCTTC

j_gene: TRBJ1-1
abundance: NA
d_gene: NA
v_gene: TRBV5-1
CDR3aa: CASSFYPQGNTEAFF
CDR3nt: TGCGCCAGCAGTTTCTACCCACAGGGGAACACTGAAGCTTTCTTT

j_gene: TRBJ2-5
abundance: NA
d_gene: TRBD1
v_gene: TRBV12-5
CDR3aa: CASGLARQGALEETQYF
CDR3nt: TGTGCTAGTGGTTTGGCCCGACAGGGGGCCTTAGAAGAGACCCAGTACTTC

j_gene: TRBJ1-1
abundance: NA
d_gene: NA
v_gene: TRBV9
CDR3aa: CASSPQEGYTEAFF
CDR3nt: TGTGCCAGCAGCCCACAGGAGGGGTACACTGAAGCTTTCTTT

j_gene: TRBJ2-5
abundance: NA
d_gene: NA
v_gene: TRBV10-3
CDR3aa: CAIATDGRGETQYF
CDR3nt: TGTGCCATCGCCACAGACGGGAGAGGGGAGACCCAGTACTTC

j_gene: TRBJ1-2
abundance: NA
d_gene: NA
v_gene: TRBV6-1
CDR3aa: CASSEGPSSTGYTF
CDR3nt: TGTGCCAGCAGTGAAGGCCCCTCCTCGACAGGCTACACCTTC

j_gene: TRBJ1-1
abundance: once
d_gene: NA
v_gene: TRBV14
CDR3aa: CASSQGRATEAFF
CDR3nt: TGTGCCAGCAGCCAAGGCAGGGCCACTGAAGCTTTCTTT

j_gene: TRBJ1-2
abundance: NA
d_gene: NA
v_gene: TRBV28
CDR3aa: CASINGRDYGYTF
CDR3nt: TGTGCCAGCATCAATGGGAGGGACTATGGCTACACCTTC

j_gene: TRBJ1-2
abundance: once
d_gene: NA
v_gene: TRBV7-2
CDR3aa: CASSPKGMGADYGYTF
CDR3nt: TGTGCCAGCAGCCCCAAAGGAATGGGCGCTGACTATGGCTACACCTTC

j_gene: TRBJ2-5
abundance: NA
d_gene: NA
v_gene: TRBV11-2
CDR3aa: CASSFRRGEGETQYF
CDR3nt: TGTGCCAGCAGCTTTCGAAGGGGGGAGGGGGAGACCCAGTACTTC

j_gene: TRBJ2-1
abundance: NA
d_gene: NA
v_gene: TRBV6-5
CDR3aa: CASNGAFSEQFF
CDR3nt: TGTGCCAGCAATGGGGCATTCAGTGAGCAGTTCTTC

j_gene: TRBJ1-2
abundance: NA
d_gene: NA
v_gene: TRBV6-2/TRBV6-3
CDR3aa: CASSYEKRGRTFNGYTF
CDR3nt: TGTGCCAGCAGTTACGAAAAGAGAGGCAGGACATTTAATGGCTACACCTTC

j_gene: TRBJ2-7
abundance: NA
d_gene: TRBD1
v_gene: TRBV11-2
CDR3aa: CASSPGQGRSYEQYF
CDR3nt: TGTGCCAGCAGCCCGGGACAGGGGCGCTCCTACGAGCAGTACTTC

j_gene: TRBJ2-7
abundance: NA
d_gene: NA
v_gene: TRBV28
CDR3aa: CASSFGGTAYEQYF
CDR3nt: TGTGCCAGCAGTTTCGGAGGGACGGCCTACGAGCAGTACTTC

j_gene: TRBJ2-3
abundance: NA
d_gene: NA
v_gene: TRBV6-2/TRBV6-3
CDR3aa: CASSHGRDPNTQYF
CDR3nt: TGTGCCAGCAGTCACGGGCGGGACCCCAATACGCAGTATTTT

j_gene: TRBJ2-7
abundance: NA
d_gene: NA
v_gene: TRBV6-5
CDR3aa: CASSYSGQGFSYEQYF
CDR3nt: TGTGCCAGCAGTTACTCGGGGCAGGGCTTCTCCTACGAGCAGTACTTC

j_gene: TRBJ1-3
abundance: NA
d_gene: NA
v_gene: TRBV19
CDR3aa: CASSIERGPRSGNTIYF
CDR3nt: TGTGCCAGTAGTATAGAGCGGGGACCCCGCTCTGGAAACACCATATATTTT

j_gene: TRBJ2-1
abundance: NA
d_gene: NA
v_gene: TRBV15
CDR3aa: CATSRDTERENEQFF
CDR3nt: TGTGCCACCAGCAGAGATACAGAGAGAGAGAATGAGCAGTTCTTC

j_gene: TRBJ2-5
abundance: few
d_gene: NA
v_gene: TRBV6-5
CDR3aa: CASRPGQRYQETQYF
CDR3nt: TGTGCCAGCAGGCCGGGACAAAGATACCAAGAGACCCAGTACTTC

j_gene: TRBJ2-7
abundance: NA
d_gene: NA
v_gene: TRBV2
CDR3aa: CASSEETVAEQYF
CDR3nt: TGTGCCAGCAGTGAAGAGACAGTCGCCGAGCAGTACTTC

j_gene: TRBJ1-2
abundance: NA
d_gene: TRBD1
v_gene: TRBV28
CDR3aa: CASSLVAGTGRGYTF
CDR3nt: TGTGCCAGCAGTTTAGTCGCCGGGACAGGGAGAGGCTACACCTTC